A selection of T cell receptor beta chains follows, all from one sample in a study of blood T cells in healthy people across ages. TCRdb re-analysed the 5' RACE reads in MiXCR, keeping a single row per CDR3 protein. The sample lists more than 900,000 distinct CDR3 sequences; about 28% were seen once. The sample was also linked to a second study, of T cells of mothers and their children.

Input material: blood. The receptors shown here come from a woman in her thirties or forties in good health. Both conserved end residues are part of each CDR3. Each record gives: J gene, V gene, D gene, clone size, CDR3 DNA, CDR3 protein. D genes are given only for firm matches. Clone sizes are given selectively: once, few, many, or a class where the clone is expanded.

>TRBJ1-1|TRBV7-9|-|-
TGTGCCAACAGCTCCCACAGGGATGTTATCACTGAAGCTTTCTTT
CANSSHRDVITEAFF
>TRBJ2-4|TRBV27|TRBD1|few
TGTGCCAGCCCCCCCCTCTCGGGACAGGGAAACATTCAGTACTTC
CASPPLSGQGNIQYF
>TRBJ1-5|TRBV28|TRBD1|many
TGTGCCAGCAGGGGACAGCTCAATCAGCCCCAGCATTTT
CASRGQLNQPQHF
>TRBJ2-1|TRBV19|-|many
TGTGCCAGTAGTATCGGTCCGGATGTCGCCTACAATGAGCAGTTCTTC
CASSIGPDVAYNEQFF
>TRBJ1-6|TRBV7-9|-|-
TGTGCCAGCAGCTTAGATCCCGATTCACCCCTCCACTTT
CASSLDPDSPLHF
>TRBJ1-6|TRBV11-2|-|-
TGTGCCAGCAGCTTATGGGAGGGTTCTTCACCCCTCCACTTT
CASSLWEGSSPLHF
>TRBJ2-5|TRBV7-2|-|-
TGTGCCAGCAGCTTAGAGGTGAAGACCCAGTACTTC
CASSLEVKTQYF
>TRBJ2-5|TRBV9|-|once
TGTGCCAGCAGCGACCCAAACGGGGAGACCCAGTACTTC
CASSDPNGETQYF
>TRBJ1-4|TRBV18|-|-
TGTGCCAGCTCACCACCGAAACAGGGCGCAACTAATGAAAAACTGTTTTTT
CASSPPKQGATNEKLFF
>TRBJ2-1|TRBV5-4|-|many
TGTGCCAGCAGCTTGGCACAGATGCATGAGCAGTTCTTC
CASSLAQMHEQFF
>TRBJ1-2|TRBV7-2|-|few
TGTGCCAGCAGTCCGGGCCCATCGGATGGCTACACCTTC
CASSPGPSDGYTF
>TRBJ2-7|TRBV28|TRBD1|many
TGTGCCAGCAGTCTAATCACGGGACAGGCCTACGAGCAGTACTTC
CASSLITGQAYEQYF
>TRBJ1-1|TRBV12-3/TRBV12-4|TRBD1|-
TGTGCCAGCAGTTTCTTCGGGACAGGGAGAATGAACACTGAAGCTTTCTTT
CASSFFGTGRMNTEAFF
>TRBJ2-7|TRBV20-1|-|few
TGCAGTGCTCTGCAATTGGGGAGAAGCGTCTACGAGCAGTACTTC
CSALQLGRSVYEQYF
>TRBJ1-5|TRBV12-3/TRBV12-4|TRBD1|-
TGTGCCAGCAGTTGGCGGACAGGGGGCACAGATCAGCCCCAGCATTTT
CASSWRTGGTDQPQHF
>TRBJ2-1|TRBV28|-|-
TGTGCCAGCGGCCCTTGGGGGGCGCGTTACAATGAGCAGTTCTTC
CASGPWGARYNEQFF
>TRBJ2-1|TRBV7-2|-|many
TGTGCCAGCAGCTTAGCGGGGTATGAGCAGTTCTTC
CASSLAGYEQFF
>TRBJ2-7|TRBV15|-|few
TGTGCCACCAGCGCCACCGGGGCAGCTGGTCCCGAGCAGTACTTC
CATSATGAAGPEQYF
>TRBJ1-1|TRBV7-2|-|-
TGTGCCAGCAGCTTAGCTTGGGAATCCTCCGAAGCTTTCTTT
CASSLAWESSEAFF
>TRBJ1-5|TRBV21-1|-|-
TGTGCCAGCAGTGGGACAAACAATAGCAATCAGCCCCAGCATTTT
CASSGTNNSNQPQHF
>TRBJ1-5|TRBV27|TRBD1|-
TGTGCCAGCAGTTCGACAGGGTCTCATCAGCCCCAGCATTTT
CASSSTGSHQPQHF
>TRBJ2-1|TRBV2|TRBD2|-
TGTGCCAGCAGGGAGACTAGCGGGAGGCCTAAAAAGTTCTTC
CASRETSGRPKKFF
>TRBJ1-5|TRBV29-1|TRBD1|-
TGCAGCGTTCAGACAGGGTCTACCTCTGGCAATCAGCCCCAGCATTTT
CSVQTGSTSGNQPQHF
>TRBJ1-2|TRBV12-3/TRBV12-4|-|many
TGTGCCAGCAGTTCCCGACAGGACTCCTATGGCTACACCTTC
CASSSRQDSYGYTF
>TRBJ2-7|TRBV7-3|-|many
TGTGCCAGCAGCACCCTCCCAGGGGACTCCTACGAGCAGTACTTC
CASSTLPGDSYEQYF
>TRBJ1-2|TRBV7-3|-|many
TGTGCCAGCAGCACGACAGTGATGGAGAGCTACACCTTC
CASSTTVMESYTF
>TRBJ1-2|TRBV3-1|TRBD1|many
TGTGCCAGCAGCCAAGCGACGAGGGCAGGGGGATTCTATGGCTACACCTTC
CASSQATRAGGFYGYTF
>TRBJ1-1|TRBV29-1|-|-
TGCAGCGTCCGCGACCCTAAGAACACTGAAGCTTTCTTT
CSVRDPKNTEAFF
>TRBJ1-2|TRBV7-2|-|few
TGTGCCAGCAGCCCCAGTGGGGGGTTAGCTAACTATGGCTACACCTTC
CASSPSGGLANYGYTF
>TRBJ2-7|TRBV6-6|TRBD1|few
TGTGCCAGCAGTCAACAGGGGCCCAATTCCGAGCAGTACTTC
CASSQQGPNSEQYF
>TRBJ2-3|TRBV27|TRBD1|few
TGTGCCAGCAGTCCCCGGGACAGGGAAAAGGGAAGAGATACGCAGTATTTT
CASSPRDREKGRDTQYF
>TRBJ2-7|TRBV7-7|TRBD1|-
TGTGCCAGCAGCCTGGACAGGTTCGGGGAGCAGTACTTC
CASSLDRFGEQYF
>TRBJ2-1|TRBV24-1|TRBD2|many
TGTGCCACCAGGGCTAGCGGGGGGGTATACAATGAGCAGTTCTTC
CATRASGGVYNEQFF
>TRBJ2-5|TRBV27|TRBD1|many
TGTGCCAGCAGGACAGGGCCCCAAGAGACCCAGTACTTC
CASRTGPQETQYF
>TRBJ2-3|TRBV6-6|TRBD1|-
TGTGCCAGCAGTTTGACAGGGGCCCACCCAGATACGCAGTATTTT
CASSLTGAHPDTQYF
>TRBJ2-3|TRBV20-1|-|-
TGCAGTGCCACAGGCCCGGGTTACACAGATACGCAGTATTTT
CSATGPGYTDTQYF
>TRBJ1-4|TRBV28|TRBD1|once
TGTGCCAGCAGTGGAAGACAGGGGGCTCTGGCTAATGAAAAACTGTTTTTT
CASSGRQGALANEKLFF
>TRBJ2-2|TRBV10-3|-|few
TGTGCCATCAGTGAGGAGGGGCGGCACACCGGGGAGCTGTTTTTT
CAISEEGRHTGELFF
>TRBJ2-2|TRBV4-3|-|few
TGCGCCAGCAGCCAAGATCCAGGGCCTTGGGAACTGTTTTTT
CASSQDPGPWELFF
>TRBJ2-7|TRBV29-1|-|few
TGCAGCGTGAGGAGGGGGGCAGGCTACGAGCAGTACTTC
CSVRRGAGYEQYF
>TRBJ2-7|TRBV5-6|-|-
TGTGCCAGCAGCTTCCCAGGGGTGAGCTCCTACGAGCAGTACTTC
CASSFPGVSSYEQYF
>TRBJ2-3|TRBV29-1|-|many
TGCAGCCTCAGGGACGGGGTTGGCACAGATACGCAGTATTTT
CSLRDGVGTDTQYF
>TRBJ2-7|TRBV7-3|-|many
TGTGCCAGCAGCTTTGGTGGCAGGGGTGAGCAGTACTTC
CASSFGGRGEQYF
>TRBJ1-4|TRBV5-1|-|few
TGCGCCAGCAGCTTGACCCCAGCTAATGAAAAACTGTTTTTT
CASSLTPANEKLFF
>TRBJ2-1|TRBV24-1|TRBD2|-
TGTGCCGCCAGTGGCACCTTTGGGACTAGCGGTAAAGGGGAGCAGTTCTTC
CAASGTFGTSGKGEQFF
>TRBJ2-5|TRBV12-3/TRBV12-4|TRBD2|many
TGTGCCAGCAGTTTTGCGGGGGGGCCAGAGACCCAGTACTTC
CASSFAGGPETQYF
>TRBJ2-3|TRBV5-6|-|-
TGTGTCAGCAGCTTGGCTAGCACAGATACGCAGTATTTT
CVSSLASTDTQYF
>TRBJ1-1|TRBV5-1|-|-
TGCGCCAGCAGCACTCACCAGAAACCGAACACTGAAGCTTTCTTT
CASSTHQKPNTEAFF
>TRBJ2-7|TRBV7-2|-|few
TGTGCCAGCAGCCGTCCCCCAGGACGTTCCTACGAGCAGTACTTC
CASSRPPGRSYEQYF
>TRBJ1-1|TRBV20-1|-|once
TGCAGTGCTAGTACTATACTGGGAGCTTTCTTT
CSASTILGAFF
>TRBJ1-4|TRBV18|TRBD1|-
TGTGCCAGCTCACCGCGGGACAGGGGGGAGAGGGAAAAACTGTTTTTT
CASSPRDRGEREKLFF
>TRBJ2-7|TRBV20-1|TRBD2|-
TGCAGTGCTAGCCTAGCGGGAGCCCACGAGCAGTACTTC
CSASLAGAHEQYF
>TRBJ2-3|TRBV12-3/TRBV12-4|TRBD2|-
TGTGCCAGCAGTCAACTAGCGGCTAGCACAGATGCGCAGTATTTT
CASSQLAASTDAQYF